This is a list of T cell receptor beta chains from one sample in a study of beta chain features in type 1 diabetes. TCRdb keeps only in-frame clones here, not all; method: immunoSEQ multiplex PCR. The profile shows a few hundred thousand clones, around 20% of them singletons. The sample comprised naive CD4+ T cells from blood. The receptors come from a woman under 30 in good health. Both conserved end residues are trimmed from each CDR3. Fields, in order: J gene, V gene, CDR3 protein.

TRBJ1-1 | TRBV11-3 | ASSPGGRNTEAF
TRBJ2-1 | TRBV2 | ASSGDRGHYNEQF
TRBJ2-2 | TRBV4-1 | ASSQARGRANTGELF
TRBJ2-3 | TRBV10-3 | AISGQGRTDTQY
TRBJ1-5 | TRBV7-2 | ASSLGPGNQPQH
TRBJ1-1 | TRBV15 | ATSRDHGSTEAF
TRBJ2-1 | TRBV30 | AWSVGSGDYNEQF
TRBJ2-5 | TRBV28 | ASSAYGTLQETQY
TRBJ2-3 | TRBV7-2 | ASSPTSGRTDTQY
TRBJ2-1 | TRBV15 | ATRRLGGENEQF
TRBJ1-2 | TRBV30 | AWSVQAPGSGYT
TRBJ1-1 | TRBV5-4 | ASSLDRVRTEAF
TRBJ2-3 | TRBV7-3 | ASSSQGDTQY
TRBJ2-7 | TRBV30 | AWDRQGESYEQY
TRBJ2-2 | TRBV7-8 | ASSLVGGDTGELF
TRBJ2-1 | TRBV15 | ATSRDQLAGYNEQF
TRBJ2-1 | TRBV10-3 | AISPGANSYNEQF
TRBJ1-2 | TRBV11-2 | ASSFHSGNYGYT
TRBJ2-5 | TRBV18 | ASSRDRGSETQY
TRBJ2-7 | TRBV6-6 | ASSYSNRVSYEQY
TRBJ2-2 | TRBV30 | AWDPSRGGDTGELF
TRBJ1-2 | TRBV14 | ASRLTGGISGYT
TRBJ2-7 | TRBV15 | ATSRDKSRQSYEQY
TRBJ2-7 | TRBV15 | ATSSGEDEQY
TRBJ1-2 | TRBV7-9 | ASSLAVVEDGYT
TRBJ2-7 | TRBV4-1 | ASSQGWGVGYEQY
TRBJ2-6 | TRBV18 | ASSLGTGYSGANVLT
TRBJ2-5 | TRBV7-8 | ASSQARQRIQETQY
TRBJ2-3 | TRBV19 | ATSDSGTGVVSTDTQY
TRBJ2-7 | TRBV30 | ALRVLASYEQY
TRBJ2-5 | TRBV4-2 | ASSQDLEETQY
TRBJ2-3 | TRBV29-1 | SVAGVGTDTQY
TRBJ1-2 | TRBV5-4 | ASSLGSRSVYGYT
TRBJ2-1 | TRBV6-5 | ASSYSLAWYNEQF
TRBJ1-6 | TRBV4-3 | ARGTGDSPLH
TRBJ2-7 | TRBV11-2 | ASTENRDRASYEQY
TRBJ2-3 | TRBV14 | ASSSGQGAFVVGTQY
TRBJ2-3 | TRBV7-2 | ASSKPGDTQY
TRBJ1-4 | TRBV13 | ASSLGQGGEKLF
TRBJ2-7 | TRBV29-1 | SVGDSYEQY
TRBJ1-1 | TRBV20-1 | SASSGTEAF
TRBJ2-1 | TRBV5-1 | ASSPPGSGPRNEQF
TRBJ2-1 | TRBV11-2 | ASSIDSHNEQF
TRBJ2-6 | TRBV15 | ATSPPAGANVLT
TRBJ2-3 | TRBV9 | ASSVVGTTDTQY
TRBJ2-1 | TRBV13 | ASSLGPGGNGEQF
TRBJ2-3 | TRBV4-2 | ASSQERENTQY
TRBJ2-7 | TRBV15 | ATSRGQGIHEQY
TRBJ2-2 | TRBV30 | AWGLRVNTGELF
TRBJ2-1 | TRBV18 | ASSPATVPRRGLHNEQF
TRBJ2-1 | TRBV6-8 | ASSRRRRQLEQF
TRBJ2-3 | TRBV9 | ASSERTDTQY
TRBJ1-6 | TRBV30 | AWSPGGRIYSPLH
TRBJ1-2 | TRBV4-2 | ASSQDRSTYGYT
TRBJ2-5 | TRBV30 | AWSGGQVILQETQY